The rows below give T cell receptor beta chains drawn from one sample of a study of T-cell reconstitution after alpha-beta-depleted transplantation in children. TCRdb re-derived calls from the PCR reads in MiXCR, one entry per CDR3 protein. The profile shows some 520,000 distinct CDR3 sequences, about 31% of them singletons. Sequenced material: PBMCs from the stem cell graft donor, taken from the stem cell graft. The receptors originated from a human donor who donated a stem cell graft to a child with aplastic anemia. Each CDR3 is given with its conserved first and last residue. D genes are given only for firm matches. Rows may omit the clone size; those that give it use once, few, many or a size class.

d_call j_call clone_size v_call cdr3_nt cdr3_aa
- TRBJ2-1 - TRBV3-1 TGTGCCAGCAGCCTAAACCCCCGGATAAGCACCTACAATGAGCAGTTCTTC CASSLNPRISTYNEQFF
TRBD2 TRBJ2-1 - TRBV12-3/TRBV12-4 TGTGCCAGCAGGGGACTAGCGGGCCTCTACAATGAGCAGTTCTTC CASRGLAGLYNEQFF
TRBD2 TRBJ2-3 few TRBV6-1 TGTGCCAGCAGGCCTCTAGCGGGAGGAACAGATACGCAGTATTTT CASRPLAGGTDTQYF
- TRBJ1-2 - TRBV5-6 TGTGCCAGCAGCGGGGTCAGCCACTATGGCTACACCTTC CASSGVSHYGYTF
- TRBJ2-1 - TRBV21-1 TGTGCCAGCAGTTCTAGCGGGTACAATGAGCAGTTCTTC CASSSSGYNEQFF
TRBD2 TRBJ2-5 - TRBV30 TGTGCCTGGAGCCCTGGACTTGGGGGGGGAGAGACCCAGTACTTC CAWSPGLGGGETQYF
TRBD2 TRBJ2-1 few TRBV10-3 TGTGCCATCAGTGCCCAGTTCCTAGCGGAGCCTTACAATGAGCAGTTCTTC CAISAQFLAEPYNEQFF
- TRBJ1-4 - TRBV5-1 TGCGCCAGCAGCTTGGGGGGCCAGGGGATCATGGAAAAACTGTTTTTT CASSLGGQGIMEKLFF
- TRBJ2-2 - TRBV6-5 TGTGCCAGCAGTTACAACGTAGAAGGTAGCCTGTTTTTT CASSYNVEGSLFF
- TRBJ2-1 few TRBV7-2 TGTGCCAGCAGCTTAAGCGGTAGACTCAATGAGCAGTTCTTC CASSLSGRLNEQFF
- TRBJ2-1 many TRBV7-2 TGTGCCAGCCCAGCTTATTTGTTTACTGTGGTGGGCGGATACAGCTCCTACAATGAGCAGTTCTTC CASPAYLFTVVGGYSSYNEQFF
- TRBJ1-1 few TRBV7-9 TGTGCCAGCAGCGCCGCCGCCTCGTACACTGAAGCTTTCTTT CASSAAASYTEAFF
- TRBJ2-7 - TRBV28 TGTGCCAGCACCCGTTTGGCCTCTTTCCTCAAGGGCGAGCAGTACTTC CASTRLASFLKGEQYF
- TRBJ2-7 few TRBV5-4 TGTGCCAGCAGCTTGGGAAGGTCTTCCTACGAGCAGTACTTC CASSLGRSSYEQYF
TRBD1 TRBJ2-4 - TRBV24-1 TGTGCCACCAGTGATGGAGGACAGGGCGCGGCCAAAAACATTCAGTACTTC CATSDGGQGAAKNIQYF